The rows below give T cell receptor beta chains drawn from one sample of a study of blood T cell repertoires in COVID-19. TCRdb's table, derived via immunoSEQ multiplex PCR, lists solely in-frame clones and lacks some. In the table there are about 270,000 clones, 80% to 95% of which are singletons. The sample consisted of PBMCs or T cells enriched from blood (not recorded which). Every receptor here comes from a man in his forties who had been exposed to COVID-19. The CDR3 runs from the conserved cysteine through the conserved F or W. Each record gives: D gene, clone size, J gene, V gene, CDR3 protein, CDR3 DNA. The D gene is left open where the match is weak. Not all rows give a size; the values are once, few, many and, for expanded clones, a class.

TRBD1 | . | TRBJ1-1 | TRBV11-2 | CASAPGQNLNTEAFF | TGTGCCAGCGCCCCGGGACAGAATTTGAACACTGAAGCTTTCTTT
. | . | TRBJ2-7 | TRBV18 | CASSPESAAEQYF | TGTGCCAGCTCACCAGAATCGGCGGCCGAGCAGTACTTC
TRBD1 | . | TRBJ2-4 | TRBV18 | CASSQGTALAKNIQYF | TGTGCCAGCTCACAGGGGACAGCCCTAGCCAAAAACATTCAGTACTTC
. | . | TRBJ2-5 | TRBV27 | CASSLTGPTFHQETQYF | TGTGCCAGCAGTTTAACAGGTCCCACCTTCCACCAAGAGACCCAGTACTTC
. | . | TRBJ1-2 | TRBV2 | CASARQTSDYGYTF | TGTGCCAGCGCGAGACAGACGTCGGACTATGGCTACACCTTC
. | . | TRBJ1-1 | TRBV7-9 | CASSPPGDTEAFF | TGTGCCAGCAGCCCGCCCGGGGACACTGAAGCTTTCTTT
. | . | TRBJ1-4 | TRBV9 | CASSVGGVSGEKLFF | TGTGCCAGCAGCGTAGGTGGGGTATCGGGGGAAAAACTGTTTTTT
. | . | TRBJ2-2 | TRBV9 | CANDSQGWGELFF | TGTGCCAACGACTCCCAGGGATGGGGGGAGCTGTTTTTT
TRBD2 | . | TRBJ2-5 | TRBV19 | CASSEIAGFGQETQYF | TGTGCCAGTAGCGAGATAGCGGGATTCGGACAAGAGACCCAGTACTTC
TRBD2 | . | TRBJ2-2 | TRBV2 | CASSKGLAGGTGELFF | TGTGCCAGCAGTAAAGGACTAGCGGGAGGGACCGGGGAGCTGTTTTTT
TRBD2 | . | TRBJ2-1 | TRBV24-1 | CATSDAGTRLGYSYNEQFF | TGTGCCACCAGTGACGCCGGGACTAGGTTAGGATACTCCTACAATGAGCAGTTCTTC
. | . | TRBJ1-3 | TRBV3-1/TRBV3-2 | CASSQEYSSGNTIYF | TGTGCCAGCAGCCAAGAATACAGCTCTGGAAACACCATATATTTT
. | . | TRBJ2-7 | TRBV11-3 | CASSLNGYEQYF | TGTGCCAGCAGCTTAAACGGCTACGAGCAGTACTTC
. | . | TRBJ2-1 | TRBV4-1 | CASSHIRDEQFF | TGCGCCAGCAGTCATATCCGGGATGAGCAGTTCTTC
TRBD1 | . | TRBJ2-6 | TRBV5-5 | CASSSLSGQEVSGANVLTF | TGTGCCAGCAGCTCTCTTTCTGGACAGGAAGTCTCTGGGGCCAACGTCCTGACTTTC
. | . | TRBJ2-1 | TRBV28 | CASSLPGNEQFF | TGTGCCAGCAGCCTCCCAGGAAATGAGCAGTTCTTC
. | once | TRBJ2-7 | TRBV4-3 | CASSQEVQGSYEQYF | TGCGCCAGCAGCCAAGAAGTACAGGGTTCCTACGAGCAGTACTTC
. | once | TRBJ1-6 | TRBV5-1 | CASSFAGDNSPLHF | TGCGCCAGCAGCTTCGCAGGGGATAATTCACCCCTCCACTTT
. | once | TRBJ2-2 | TRBV30 | CALDLSLSANTGELFF | TGTGCTTTAGACTTGTCTCTCAGCGCGAACACCGGGGAGCTGTTTTTT
TRBD2 | . | TRBJ2-1 | TRBV14 | CASSRDGSAGGDQQFF | TGTGCCAGCAGCCGAGACGGTTCAGCGGGAGGGGATCAGCAGTTCTTC
. | . | TRBJ1-6 | TRBV4-1 | CASSQDGTGTSPLHF | TGCGCCAGCAGCCAAGATGGTACAGGGACATCCCCCCTCCACTTT
TRBD2 | . | TRBJ2-7 | TRBV10-1 | CASSSLAGGFEQYF | TGCGCCAGCAGTAGTTTAGCGGGAGGATTCGAGCAGTACTTC
. | . | TRBJ1-5 | TRBV30 | CAWSSGNNQPQHF | TGTGCCTGGAGTTCAGGCAACAATCAGCCCCAGCATTTT
TRBD1 | . | TRBJ1-1 | TRBV18 | CASSPRGQGYAEAFF | TGTGCCAGCTCACCACGAGGACAGGGCTACGCTGAAGCTTTCTTT
. | . | TRBJ2-5 | TRBV11-2 | CASSLNLDRSETQYF | TGTGCCAGCAGCTTAAATCTCGACAGGTCGGAGACCCAGTACTTC
. | . | TRBJ2-3 | TRBV29-1 | CSVSGGSGGGTDTQYF | TGCAGCGTCTCCGGTGGGAGCGGAGGTGGGACAGATACGCAGTATTTT
. | . | TRBJ2-7 | TRBV19 | CASSRGLGGYEQYF | TGTGCCAGTAGTAGGGGGCTGGGCGGCTACGAGCAGTACTTC
. | . | TRBJ2-7 | TRBV6-5 | CASSYSGQIGSYEQYF | TGTGCCAGCAGTTACTCTGGACAGATTGGCTCCTACGAGCAGTACTTC
TRBD2 | . | TRBJ2-7 | TRBV4-1 | CASSRLAGGQIYEQYF | TGCGCCAGCAGCCGCTTAGCGGGAGGCCAGATCTACGAGCAGTACTTC
TRBD1 | . | TRBJ2-7 | TRBV5-6 | CASSPTGQYYEQYF | TGTGCCAGCAGCCCCACGGGACAGTACTACGAGCAGTACTTC
TRBD1 | . | TRBJ2-1 | TRBV7-2 | CASSLALIGQGGVNEQFF | TGTGCCAGCAGCTTAGCGCTAATAGGACAGGGGGGGGTGAATGAGCAGTTCTTC
TRBD1 | . | TRBJ2-1 | TRBV2 | CASRKGQGSSYNEQFF | TGTGCCAGCAGGAAAGGACAGGGTAGCTCCTACAATGAGCAGTTCTTC
TRBD2 | . | TRBJ2-7 | TRBV28 | CASSMGTSGSYEQYF | TGTGCCAGCAGTATGGGGACTAGCGGATCCTACGAGCAGTACTTC
. | . | TRBJ2-1 | TRBV7-6 | CASSPHGQYNEQFF | TGTGCCAGCAGCCCCCACGGACAGTACAATGAGCAGTTCTTC
. | . | TRBJ1-1 | TRBV27 | CASSFRAQGEAFF | TGTGCCAGCAGTTTTCGGGCGCAGGGTGAAGCTTTCTTT
. | . | TRBJ1-2 | TRBV9 | CASSVASWVGIYGYTF | TGTGCCAGCAGCGTAGCTTCGTGGGTGGGCATCTATGGCTACACCTTC
. | . | TRBJ2-1 | TRBV14 | CASSQVGGEEFF | TGTGCCAGCAGCCAAGTCGGAGGGGAGGAGTTCTTC
TRBD1 | . | TRBJ2-5 | TRBV19 | CASSQTGARETQYF | TGTGCCAGTAGCCAAACAGGGGCTCGGGAGACCCAGTACTTC
TRBD1 | . | TRBJ1-1 | TRBV19 | CASSTTPGQGVTEAFF | TGTGCCAGTAGTACTACCCCGGGACAGGGGGTCACTGAAGCTTTCTTT
TRBD2 | . | TRBJ2-2 | TRBV19 | CASSILTSGSRGELFF | TGTGCCAGTAGTATTCTGACTAGCGGGAGTCGCGGGGAGCTGTTTTTT
. | . | TRBJ2-7 | TRBV28 | CASIPSGSYEQYF | TGTGCCAGCATCCCCTCCGGCTCCTACGAGCAGTACTTC
. | once | TRBJ1-2 | TRBV6-1 | CASSESPGHRNYGYTF | TGTGCCAGCAGTGAGAGTCCGGGACACCGAAACTATGGCTACACCTTC
. | . | TRBJ1-1 | TRBV5-4 | CASSLGQLPNTEAFF | TGTGCCAGCAGCTTGGGACAGTTACCGAACACTGAAGCTTTCTTT
. | . | TRBJ2-7 | TRBV18 | CASSQRIGPVGQYEQYF | TGTGCCAGCTCACAACGTATCGGGCCGGTGGGGCAGTACGAGCAGTACTTC
. | once | TRBJ1-1 | TRBV5-4 | CASSSQWTVSNTEAFF | TGTGCCAGCAGCTCACAATGGACAGTCTCAAACACTGAAGCTTTCTTT
. | . | TRBJ1-1 | TRBV6-1 | CASSEFRTEAFF | TGTGCCAGCAGTGAATTTCGGACAGAAGCTTTCTTT
. | . | TRBJ1-2 | TRBV28 | CASSSPLDINYGYTF | TGTGCCAGCAGTTCCCCGTTGGACATTAACTATGGCTACACCTTC
. | . | TRBJ2-3 | TRBV11-2 | CASSPPGGGRMGTDTQYF | TGTGCCAGCAGCCCACCCGGGGGTGGAAGAATGGGCACAGATACGCAGTATTTT
. | few | TRBJ1-1 | TRBV19 | CASRLDRLTEAFF | TGTGCCAGTAGACTAGACAGGCTCACTGAAGCTTTCTTT
TRBD1 | . | TRBJ2-5 | TRBV24-1 | CATSDSPGQGQETQYF | TGTGCCACCAGTGACTCCCCCGGACAGGGCCAAGAGACCCAGTACTTC
TRBD1 | once | TRBJ1-6 | TRBV27 | CASSLGQDNSPLHF | TGTGCCAGCAGTTTGGGACAGGATAATTCACCCCTCCACTTT
TRBD2 | few | TRBJ2-7 | TRBV28 | CASSSWGSGNNEQYF | TGTGCCAGCAGTTCGTGGGGTAGCGGGAACAACGAGCAGTACTTC
. | . | TRBJ2-5 | TRBV7-6 | CASTQIRTVQYF | TGTGCCAGCACCCAAATCAGGACAGTTCAGTACTTC
TRBD1 | . | TRBJ1-5 | TRBV30 | CAWSVRGQGGGQPQHF | TGTGCCTGGAGTGTACGGGGACAGGGAGGCGGTCAGCCCCAGCATTTT
. | . | TRBJ1-2 | TRBV29-1 | CSVLSGNYGYTF | TGCAGCGTTCTTAGCGGTAACTATGGCTACACCTTC
. | . | TRBJ1-5 | TRBV10-3 | CAISELGLGGGSNQPQHF | TGTGCCATCAGTGAGCTCGGACTCGGGGGTGGTAGCAATCAGCCCCAGCATTTT
. | once | TRBJ2-7 | TRBV11-2 | CASSLDPGAYEQYF | TGTGCCAGCAGCTTAGATCCAGGGGCCTACGAGCAGTACTTC